This T cell receptor (beta chain) was obtained from a study of T-cell reconstitution after alpha-beta-depleted transplantation in children. The study, taken as a whole, reports: Recipient T cells and thymic progenitors that survived were the source of the high TCRbeta diversity seen at day 60 in some patients. After transplant, at about two months, alpha-beta T cells were reportedly derived from several hundred expanded graft clones. T-cell counts and diversity were attributed mostly to newly produced T cells one year after transplant.

As it was prepared, the TCRbeta library received unique molecular identifiers. TCRdb called the PCR reads again in MiXCR, with one record for every CDR3 protein. The data show about 200,000 distinct CDR3 sequences, with roughly 6.3% seen just once and roughly 4.7% held by the top ten. The CDR3 consists of 15 residues. V lost 3 bases, J lost 3 bases, and 7 bases stayed unmatched. Germline V gene data show CDR1 as SEHNR and CDR2 as FQNEAQ (reference sequence). This clonotype was counted many times. Its antigen is unknown. Sequences were derived from PBMCs, sampled before TCRalphabeta/CD19-depleted stem cell transplant. The chain recombines TRBV7-9 with TRBJ2-5, with 7 positions matching TRBD1. The TCR sequence derives from a girl under two years old with combined immunodeficiency, due to receive a stem cell transplant. The CDR3 loop is CASSLTGRGEETQYF. DNA for the CDR3: TGTGCCAGCAGCTTGACAGGGCGAGGGGAAGAGACCCAGTACTTC.